This TCR beta chain was identified during a study of T cell responses to AZD1222 COVID-19 vaccine (TCRdb year 2021). About the study as a whole: AZD1222 recipients with second doses at about 4 weeks or about 12 weeks were pooled, because spike-specific TCR depth and breadth did not differ between schedules. A total of approximately 240 trial participants underwent TCR sequencing, of whom about 200 received two doses of AZD1222 and some 25 received two doses of the MenACWY control vaccine. Trial participants were enrolled into age subgroups of 18-55, 56-69 and 70-plus years, which contained about 150, 27 and 61 TCR-sequenced participants, respectively.

The germline V gene (reference sequence) provides CDR1 MNHEY and CDR2 SMNVEV. V is clipped by 3 bases and J by 0 bases, and the sequence between their germline boundaries is 11 bases long. The CDR3 numbers 15 residues from cysteine through phenylalanine. Just CDR3 DNA is preserved here, 45 bases in frame from base 1. Beyond this particular receptor, the publication reports: Because no samples from the day 14 peak response were available, repertoires could be characterized only after the peak T cell response. The 56-69-year group was small, and its depth increase did not reach significance, likely because of low power. Most participants were white British and females outnumbered males, and the authors suggested that clonal diversity may have been underestimated. After two AZD1222 doses, both the breadth and the depth of spike-specific TCRs were significantly higher than at day 0 and than in MenACWY recipients. Nearly half of unique spike-specific TCRs reportedly recognized epitopes outside regions mutated in the B.1.351 and B.1.1.7 variants. Conclusions about previously exposed vaccinees are limited, since just five or six AZD1222 recipients were seropositive for SARS-CoV-2 at baseline. The vaccine-associated CD4 TCRs covered the entire spike protein, and the dominant responses fell in regions 160-218 and 743-854.

The CDR3 regions of human TCRbeta chains were analyzed by immunosequencing. In the authors' own workflow: Repertoire TCRs were matched against a reference library of SARS-CoV-2-specific TCRs generated with the MIRA antigen-specificity platform. Breadth was defined as the fraction of unique TCRs that were SARS-CoV-2-associated, and depth was defined as the fraction of total T cells that were SARS-CoV-2-associated. Using the MIRA data, each spike-specific TCR was mapped to the spike region that the TCR reacts to and placed in a CD4 or CD8 class. Log10-transformed breadth and depth values were compared by one-way ANOVA with Sidak's multiple comparisons tests. TCRdb mirrors the immuneACCESS table, restricted to in-frame sequences. Some clones are absent from its copies; in checked studies, under half trace to an unresolved V gene, and the reason for the others is unknown. V, J and clone size derive from that table, while D and trimming were established from the DNA sequence. The sample records around 130,000 clones, about 89% of which are singletons. The top ten constitute almost 5.5% of the sample.

Sample time point, as interpreted from the label and publication: baseline before first vaccination. Vaccinee samples came from UK trials COV001 and COV002, including a single-blind randomized controlled phase 2/3 trial of AZD1222 (ChAdOx1 nCoV-19) in healthy adults. For TCRbeta chain sequencing, PBMC samples from trial participants were taken at day 0 and at day 28 after the second dose. Details on this clone: The specificity of this receptor is unknown. Base qualities are not provided; no much larger clone lies one nucleotide away.

The rearranged segments are TRBV27 and TRBJ1-2; a weak D assignment points to TRBD1 (6 bases agree). The TCR was taken from an adult in good health. The source was peripheral blood, collected on day 0 of AZD1222 vaccination. The CDR3 protein sequence reads: CASSFGRGSNYGYTF. The nucleotide sequence reads as follows: TGTGCCAGCAGTTTTGGCAGGGGCTCTAACTATGGCTACACCTTC.